This TCR beta chain appears in the sequencing data of a study of beta chain features in type 1 diabetes. This clone was observed a few times. Its antigen is not known. As every portion of the isolated RNA was reverse transcribed, the sequencing read expressed TCRB transcripts. Some clones are missing from TCRdb's copy, which holds only in-frame ones; the method was immunoSEQ multiplex PCR. The data hold about 47,000 clones, with approximately 44% observed a single time. Findings of the study overall: A moderate, significant TCRB CDR3 shortening appeared in type 1 diabetes across four CD4+ subsets. When cDNA is sequenced, cells with high TCR expression could be over-represented.

What was sequenced was stem cell memory CD4+ T cells from blood. This clonotype originated in a man aged 25 to 45 with type 1 diabetes.

DNA for the CDR3: TGTGCCAGCAGTACTAGCGGGAGACGAATTAGTAATGAGCAGTTCTTC. Translating gives CASSTSGRRISNEQFF. The rearrangement joins TRBV4-2 to TRBJ2-1; 11 bases match TRBD2. Germline V gives CDR1 LGHNA, CDR2 YNFKEQ. The J segment lost 7 bases and the V segment lost 6 bases, leaving 11 bases of the junction unmatched. This CDR3 has 16 residues.